The entry that follows covers one T cell receptor beta chain sequence. What it recognizes is unknown. Universal primer sites and UMIs were introduced during 5'RACE template-switching synthesis of TCR cDNA. TCRdb passed the 5' RACE reads through MiXCR, listing each CDR3 protein once. There are some 550,000 distinct CDR3 sequences in the sample; about 19% occur only once, and 13% to 15% lies in the top ten. The entry originates in a study of T cells after yellow fever vaccination. Trimming left V 7 bases short and J 2 bases short, with 11 bases between. This CDR3 has 14 amino acids. Study-level findings and limits: Reappearing after the booster were most of the clones from primary vaccination (around 96% CD4, approximately 86% CD8).

The sequencing used PBMCs, collected 15 days after the yellow fever booster vaccination. This clonotype originated in a man younger than 45 who received the YFV17D yellow fever vaccine. The chain couples TRBV12-3 or TRBV12-4 to TRBJ2-2; no clear D. The CDR3 DNA is TGTGCCAGCAATGGGATGAGAAACACCGGGGAGCTGTTTTTT. This codes for CASNGMRNTGELFF.